Below, one TCR beta chain is given with its context. The data were taken from a study of T cell responses to AZD1222 COVID-19 vaccine. Study-wide context: Analyses pooled second doses at about 4 or about 12 weeks.

Per germline, CDR1 LGHNT and CDR2 FRNRAP. J lost 4 bases, V lost 0 bases, and 1 base had no gene match. This CDR3 spans 15 amino acids. Assay used: immunoSEQ multiplex PCR; TCRdb lists only in-frame clones, some missing. The sample lists some 100,000 clones, 90% to 95% occurring once. The specimen comprised peripheral blood, sampled on day 0 of AZD1222 vaccination. The genes are TRBV12-5 and TRBJ1-4, with 8 bases aligning to TRBD1. The receptor's source is an adult in good health. The CDR3 DNA reads as TGTGCTAGTGGTTTGGTCGGGACAGGTAATGAAAAACTGTTTTTT. This gives the protein CASGLVGTGNEKLFF.